Each of the 28 T cell receptor beta chains below was sequenced from the same sample in a study of monozygotic twins with inflammatory bowel disease. TCRdb re-called the 5' RACE reads and catalogs CDR3 proteins one per entry, DNA excluded. The table lists 200,000 to 250,000 distinct CDR3 sequences. The sequenced sample consisted of blood. These receptors came from a human donor with ulcerative colitis or Crohn's disease, or a healthy co-twin of an affected twin (not recorded which).

The gene calls are TRBV7-2 and TRBJ2-1. This CDR3 comprises 16 residues. CDR1 is SGHTA, CDR2 FQGNSA, per germline. The CDR3 spells CASSLDLYGSYNEQFF.

The chain is built from TRBV4-1 and TRBJ2-7; TCRdb picks TRBD2, but there is no DNA to check that call. CDR3 length: 22 amino acids. CDR1 and CDR2 from the germline V gene are MGHRA and YSYEKL. CDR3 amino acids: CASSQSYSGLASGGLRSYEQYF.

The chain couples TRBV5-6 to TRBJ2-1. CDR1 and CDR2 (germline): SGHDT, YYEEEE. The CDR3 runs to 12 residues. This CDR3 reads CASSSFRNEQFF.

The CDR3: CASSFGTDNSPLHF. The rearrangement joins TRBV27 to TRBJ1-6; the TCRdb call, TRBD1, lacks DNA for checking. The CDR3 extends over 14 amino acids. The germline CDR1 and CDR2 sequences are MNHEY and SMNVEV (reference sequence).

The V call is TRBV12-3 or TRBV12-4, the J call TRBJ1-6; as DNA is missing, the TRBD1 call by TCRdb cannot be tested. This CDR3 is built from 18 residues. The CDR3 protein is CASSSSPNWTGFNSPLHF.

This chain links TRBV5-4 with TRBJ1-1. The CDR3 spans 15 residues. CDR1 is SGHNT, CDR2 YYREEE, per germline (reference sequence). This CDR3 is CASSLAAGSNTEAFF.

The chain links TRBV29-1 to TRBJ1-2; TCRdb calls TRBD1, which cannot be checked without DNA. The CDR3 contains 13 residues. Germline CDR1 and CDR2: SQVTM and ANQGSEA. Here the CDR3 reads CSVEEPAGYGYTF.

The V and J genes are TRBV6-2 or TRBV6-3 and TRBJ2-7; TCRdb indicates TRBD1, and absent DNA this call remains unverified. CDR1 and CDR2 (germline): MNHEY, SVGEGT. There are 17 residues in the CDR3. CDR3 residues: CASSYSPTGSTTYEQYF.

V gene TRBV6-5 combines with J gene TRBJ1-6; TCRdb gives TRBD1 as the D gene, but with no DNA this cannot be confirmed. This CDR3 comprises 16 residues. In germline, CDR1 is MNHEY, CDR2 SVGAGI. The CDR3 protein is CASSYSQGANNSPLHF.

This chain uses TRBV4-1 with TRBJ1-3; TCRdb selects TRBD1, and the lack of DNA leaves this call unchecked. The CDR3 has 16 amino acids. Germline V gene data show CDR1 as MGHRA and CDR2 as YSYEKL. CDR3: CASSPHGGLGGNTIYF.

The gene calls are TRBV5-1 and TRBJ2-1. The CDR3 extends over 14 amino acids. Germline V CDR1 and CDR2: SGHRS, YFSETQ. The CDR3 here is CASGSVSGYNEQFF.

The genes are TRBV4-1 and TRBJ2-1; the TRBD2 assignment by TCRdb is unverifiable without DNA. In germline, CDR1 is MGHRA, CDR2 YSYEKL. This CDR3 contains 15 residues. The CDR3 protein is CASSHPGLGYNEQFF.

This chain connects TRBV27 to TRBJ1-1; TCRdb lists TRBD1, though no DNA is available to test this call. This CDR3 is 15 amino acids long. Germline V CDR1 and CDR2: MNHEY, SMNVEV (reference sequence). CDR3 residues: CASSQYRGGDTEAFF.

V is TRBV5-6 and J is TRBJ2-3; no DNA is available, so the TRBD2 call from TCRdb remains unchecked. CDR3 length equals 19 residues. Germline CDR1 reads SGHDT; CDR2 reads YYEEEE. Here the CDR3 reads CASSWGLAGTHGGTDTQYF.

This rearrangement joins TRBV15 to TRBJ2-4; TCRdb reports TRBD1, a call that lacks DNA to check it against. This CDR3 spans 15 amino acids. Germline assignment: CDR1 LNHNV and CDR2 YYDKDF (reference sequence). CDR3 sequence: CATSRDSPTKNIQYF.

V gene TRBV27 combines with J gene TRBJ2-1. The CDR3 sequence is 11 residues long. Germline V lookup: CDR1 MNHEY, CDR2 SMNVEV (reference sequence). CDR3 protein: CASSFHNEQFF.

The rearrangement links TRBV7-3 to TRBJ2-2; checking the TCRdb D call of TRBD2 is not possible without DNA. The CDR3 is 17 amino acids. Germline-derived CDR1 and CDR2 are SGHTA and FQGTGA. CDR3 residues: CASSTKAGDQNTGELFF.

This chain links TRBV6-2 or TRBV6-3 with TRBJ2-1; the TCRdb D gene call, TRBD2, has no DNA to confirm it. The CDR3 is 14 amino acids. The germline V gene has CDR1 MNHEY and CDR2 SVGEGT. This chain's CDR3 is CASTALAGYNEQFF.

The chain couples TRBV9 to TRBJ2-2; the TCRdb D gene call, TRBD1, has no DNA to confirm it. Per the germline V gene, CDR1 is SGDLS and CDR2 is YYNGEE. This CDR3 region has 16 residues. The CDR3 here is CASSVAGGANTGELFF.

The gene calls are TRBV7-8 and TRBJ2-1; the D call from TCRdb, TRBD1, cannot be confirmed without DNA. CDR1 is SGHVS, CDR2 FQNEAQ, per germline. The length of the CDR3 is 14 residues. CDR3 region: CASSGTVNAVEQFF.

The CDR3 region is CASSQDNQETQYF. V is TRBV4-3 and J is TRBJ2-5. The length of the CDR3 is 13 residues. The germline CDR1 and CDR2 sequences are LGHNA and YSLEER.

The chain carries TRBV6-5 and TRBJ1-5; absent DNA, TCRdb's TRBD1 call cannot be checked. Germline V gene sequence: CDR1 MNHEY, CDR2 SVGAGI. The CDR3 spans 15 residues. The CDR3 sequence: CASSYLRDRNQPQHF.

V and J are TRBV3-1 and TRBJ2-1; TCRdb proposes TRBD2, but this gene call is untestable without DNA. Germline V gene lookup returns CDR1 LGHDT and CDR2 YNNKEL (reference sequence). The CDR3 consists of 16 residues. The CDR3 sequence is CASSPRRGLASNEQFF.

V is TRBV27 and J is TRBJ1-1; the D gene TCRdb calls, TRBD1, cannot be checked with no DNA. The CDR3 totals 13 residues. The germline V gene encodes CDR1 MNHEY and CDR2 SMNVEV (reference sequence). Here the CDR3 reads CASSYAPLNTAFF.

This chain connects TRBV7-9 to TRBJ1-2; TCRdb names TRBD1, which stays unverified in the absence of DNA. The CDR3 is made up of 15 amino acids. CDR1 SEHNR and CDR2 FQNEAQ come from the germline V gene (reference sequence). The chain's CDR3 is CALTAREFTNYGYTF.

This CDR3 reads CSVGTVNTEAFF. V is TRBV29-1 and J is TRBJ1-1. Germline V gives CDR1 SQVTM, CDR2 ANQGSEA. CDR3 length: 12 amino acids.

The V call is TRBV19, the J call TRBJ2-1; TCRdb proposes TRBD2, but this gene call is untestable without DNA. This CDR3 spans 13 amino acids. Per germline, CDR1 LNHDA and CDR2 SQIVND (reference sequence). The CDR3 is CASSSNLAGDPFF. Using reference TRBV19 and TRBJ2-1 for the parts outside the CDR3, the full variable domain is DGGITQSPKYLFRKEGQNVTLSCEQNLNHDAMYWYRQDPGQGLRLIYYSQIVNDFQKGDIAEGYSVSREKKESFPLTVTSAQKNPTAFYLCASSSNLAGDPFFGPGTRLTVL.

V gene TRBV10-3 combines with J gene TRBJ2-2; TCRdb's D call, TRBD1, is unchecked because there is no DNA. From germline, CDR1 is ENHRY and CDR2 SYGVKD. The CDR3 length is 14 residues. Here the CDR3 reads CASDRGKEAGELFF.